This passage covers 13 T cell receptor beta chains from one sample sequenced in a study of CD8 T cells in Susac syndrome. RNA amounts of about 0.5 to 1 ug underwent reverse transcription with random hexamers. One entry per CDR3 protein results from TCRdb running MiXCR on the immunoSEQ multiplex PCR reads. In the table there are under 200,000 distinct CDR3 sequences, around 96% of which are singletons. Input material: CD4+ T cells from PBMCs. Source of these receptors: a human donor in good health.

This chain links TRBV6-6 with TRBJ1-2; unclear D gene. Germline CDR1 reads MNHNY; CDR2 reads SVGAGI (reference sequence). This CDR3 is 12 amino acids long. Trimming pared 6 bases from V and 8 bases from J, leaving 13 bases between. CDR3 nucleotides: TGTGCCAGCAGCCTCCGATTTGGCGGCTACACCTTC. Translation gives CASSLRFGGYTF.

V gene TRBV20-1 combines with J gene TRBJ1-6; possible D gene TRBD1, 6 bases. The CDR3 runs 13 residues. The germline CDR1 and CDR2 sequences are DFQATT and SNEGSKA (reference sequence). Trimming took 0 bases from V and 7 from J, leaving 7 bases between them. The DNA of the CDR3 is TGCAGTGCTAGAGAACAGGGCAATTCACCCCTCCACTTT. Its protein product is CSAREQGNSPLHF.

The chain links TRBV25-1 to TRBJ1-1; TRBD1 matches at 7 bases. The trim removed 7 bases at V and 0 bases at J, leaving 5 bases unmatched. This CDR3 spans 14 amino acids. Looked up from germline, CDR1 is MGHDK and CDR2 is SYGVNS. CDR3 residues: CASTRTGLNTEAFF. DNA for the CDR3: TGTGCCAGCACGCGGACAGGTTTGAACACTGAAGCTTTCTTT.

Here the CDR3 DNA reads TGTGCCACGCGACCAGCTAAAGATACGCAGTATTTT. Amino acid sequence: CATRPAKDTQYF. The chain combines TRBV6-5 with TRBJ2-3; D remains ambiguous. The ends were cut back, 10 bases at V and 5 bases at J, with 13 bases in the middle. Germline V lookup: CDR1 MNHEY, CDR2 SVGAGI. The CDR3 is made up of 12 amino acids.

The chain has TRBV20-1 and TRBJ1-2; tentatively, D is TRBD1 (6 bases). CDR1 and CDR2 from the germline V gene are DFQATT and SNEGSKA (reference sequence). The CDR3 has 12 residues. V was shortened by 6 bases and J by 9 bases, with 17 bases between the two germline ends. The chain's CDR3 is CSARDSTGSYTF. Written as DNA, the CDR3 is TGCAGTGCCCGGGACTCAACAGGGAGCTACACCTTC.

The chain has TRBV5-1 and TRBJ1-6; TRBD1 aligns across 11 bases. The CDR3 consists of 15 residues. Germline CDR1 and CDR2: SGHRS and YFSETQ. V shed 5 bases and J 6 bases; nucleotides not matched to a gene: 4. The CDR3 DNA reads TGCGCCAGCAGGGAAGGGACAGGGGGTAATTCACCCCTCCACTTT. This encodes CASREGTGGNSPLHF.

The rearrangement uses TRBV19 and TRBJ2-1; no clear D. V lost 5 bases and J 7 bases, leaving 15 bases between the germline ends. The germline gives CDR1 LNHDA, CDR2 SQIVND (reference sequence). The CDR3 is 14 amino acids. The CDR3 sequence is CASSVSIQGNEQFF. The CDR3 DNA is TGTGCCAGTAGTGTCTCCATCCAAGGGAATGAGCAGTTCTTC.

This sequence joins TRBV29-1 and TRBJ2-5; tentative D call: TRBD2 (6 bases). Germline V gene data show CDR1 as SQVTM and CDR2 as ANQGSEA. Trimming cost V 4 bases and J 6 bases, with 12 bases left between them. The CDR3 loop spans 12 amino acids. CDR3 region: CSVVRGEQTQYF. The DNA for the CDR3 is TGCAGCGTTGTGCGGGGTGAACAGACCCAGTACTTC. Supplemented by reference TRBV29-1 and TRBJ2-5, the full variable domain reads SAVISQKPSRDICQRGTSLTIQCQVDSQVTMMFWYRQQPGQSLTLIATANQGSEATYESGFVIDKFPISRPNLTFSTLTVSNMSPEDSSIYLCSVVRGEQTQYFGPGTRLLVL.

The CDR3 here is CASSIVGSDQPQHF. DNA of the CDR3: TGTGCCAGTAGTATAGTAGGGAGCGATCAGCCCCAGCATTTT. This chain connects TRBV19 to TRBJ1-5; D uncertain. Per the germline V gene, CDR1 is LNHDA and CDR2 is SQIVND (reference sequence). The ends were cut back, 1 base at V and 5 bases at J, with 9 bases in the middle. CDR3 length equals 14 residues.

This chain links TRBV6-6 with TRBJ2-3; 7 bases are a match to TRBD2. The germline V gene has CDR1 MNHNY and CDR2 SVGAGI (reference sequence). The CDR3 consists of 14 residues. V lost 8 bases, J lost 0 bases, and 5 bases stayed unmatched. The CDR3 DNA follows: TGTGCCAGCGGGAGCGGGGCTAGCACAGATACGCAGTATTTT. Translation gives CASGSGASTDTQYF.

This clonotype was seen more than once but under ten times. The gene calls are TRBV6-2 or TRBV6-3 and TRBJ1-2; D not certain. The CDR3 runs 17 residues. CDR1 MNHEY and CDR2 SVGEGT come from the germline V gene. V lost 2 bases, J lost 2 bases, and 18 bases lay in between. The CDR3 sequence is CASSYERGTGTNYGYTF. The CDR3 region has the DNA TGTGCCAGCAGTTACGAGCGGGGTACCGGTACAAACTATGGCTACACCTTC.

The CDR3 DNA is TGTGCCAGCAGCTTAGCTGGGGCGCGAAAGTCACCCCTCCACTTT. Protein sequence: CASSLAGARKSPLHF. The genes are TRBV11-2 and TRBJ1-6; TRBD1 might be the D (5 bases). The CDR3 sequence is 15 residues long. Trimming took 1 base from V and 10 from J, leaving 14 bases between them. Per germline, CDR1 SGHAT and CDR2 FQNNGV.

This chain links TRBV3-1 with TRBJ2-1; TRBD2 aligns across 10 bases. The germline V gene has CDR1 LGHDT and CDR2 YNNKEL (reference sequence). J gave up 6 bases and V 1 base, and 9 bases lay outside the gene matches. The CDR3 loop spans 17 amino acids. As DNA, the CDR3 is TGTGCCAGCAGCCAAGGGATGACTAGCGGGCGGATCAATGAGCAGTTCTTC. Its protein product is CASSQGMTSGRINEQFF.